This T cell receptor beta chain was identified in a study of T cell changes during pregnancy in multiple sclerosis. Germline V gene sequence: CDR1 LNHDA, CDR2 SQIVND (reference sequence). The V and J ends lost 2 bases and 10 bases, in that order; junction bases with no gene match: 6. This CDR3 contains 15 residues. Generated by immunoSEQ multiplex PCR, the TCRdb table keeps only in-frame clones and is missing some. The sample has around 45,000 clones; more than 90% are singletons. The V gene is TRBV19, the J gene TRBJ2-1; 12 bases line up with TRBD2. This sequence originates from a female donor in good health, enrolled as a control in a pregnancy study. Material: CD4+ T cells from peripheral blood mononuclear cells, obtained in the second trimester of pregnancy. The CDR3 sequence is CASSILAGGLGEQFF. DNA for the CDR3: TGTGCCAGTAGTATACTAGCGGGGGGGCTTGGGGAGCAGTTCTTC. Filled out from reference TRBV19 and TRBJ2-1, the complete variable domain reads DGGITQSPKYLFRKEGQNVTLSCEQNLNHDAMYWYRQDPGQGLRLIYYSQIVNDFQKGDIAEGYSVSREKKESFPLTVTSAQKNPTAFYLCASSILAGGLGEQFFGPGTRLTVL.